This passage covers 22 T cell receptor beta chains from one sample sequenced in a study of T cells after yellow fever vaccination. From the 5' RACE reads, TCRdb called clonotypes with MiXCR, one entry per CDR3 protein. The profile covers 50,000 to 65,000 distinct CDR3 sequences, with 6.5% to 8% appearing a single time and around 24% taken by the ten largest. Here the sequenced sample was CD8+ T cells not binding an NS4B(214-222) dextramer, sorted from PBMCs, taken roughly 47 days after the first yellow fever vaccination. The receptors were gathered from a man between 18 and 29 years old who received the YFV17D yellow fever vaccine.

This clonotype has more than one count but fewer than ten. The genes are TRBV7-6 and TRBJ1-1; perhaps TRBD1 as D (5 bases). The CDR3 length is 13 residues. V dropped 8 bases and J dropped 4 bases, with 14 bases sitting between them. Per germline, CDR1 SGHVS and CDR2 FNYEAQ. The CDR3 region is CASARGWGTEAFF. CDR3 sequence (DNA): TGTGCCAGCGCGCGGGGGTGGGGCACTGAAGCTTTCTTT.

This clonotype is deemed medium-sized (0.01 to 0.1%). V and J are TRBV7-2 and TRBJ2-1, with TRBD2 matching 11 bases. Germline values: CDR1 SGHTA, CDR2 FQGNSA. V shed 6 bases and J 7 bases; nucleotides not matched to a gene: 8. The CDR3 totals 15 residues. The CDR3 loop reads CASSFGLAGGNEQFF. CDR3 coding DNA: TGTGCCAGCAGTTTCGGACTAGCGGGTGGGAATGAGCAGTTCTTC.

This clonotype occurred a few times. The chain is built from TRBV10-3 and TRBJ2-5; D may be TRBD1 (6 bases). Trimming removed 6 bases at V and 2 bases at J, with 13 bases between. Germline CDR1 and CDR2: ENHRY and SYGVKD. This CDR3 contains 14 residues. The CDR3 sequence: CAISFEGEQETQYF. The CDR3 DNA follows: TGTGCCATCAGCTTCGAGGGGGAACAAGAGACCCAGTACTTC.

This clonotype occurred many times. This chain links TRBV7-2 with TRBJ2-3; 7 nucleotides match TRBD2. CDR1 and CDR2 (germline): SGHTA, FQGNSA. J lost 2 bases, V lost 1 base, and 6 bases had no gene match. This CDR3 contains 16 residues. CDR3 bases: TGTGCCAGCAGCTTAGTAAGCGGGACTTTCACAGATACGCAGTATTTT. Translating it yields CASSLVSGTFTDTQYF.

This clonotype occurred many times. CDR3: CASSPHLAEQFF. CDR3 coding DNA: TGTGCCAGCAGTCCCCATTTGGCGGAGCAGTTCTTC. This rearrangement joins TRBV6-2 or TRBV6-3 to TRBJ2-1; no clear D. From germline, CDR1 is MNHEY and CDR2 SVGEGT. This CDR3 region has 12 residues. Trimming removed 5 bases at V and 10 bases at J, with 12 bases between.

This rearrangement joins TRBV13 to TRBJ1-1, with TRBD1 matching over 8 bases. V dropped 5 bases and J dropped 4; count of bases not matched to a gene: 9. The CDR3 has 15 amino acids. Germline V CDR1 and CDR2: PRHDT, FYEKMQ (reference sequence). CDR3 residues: CASSVGQGGVTEAFF. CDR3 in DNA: TGTGCCAGCAGCGTCGGACAGGGAGGAGTCACTGAAGCTTTCTTT.

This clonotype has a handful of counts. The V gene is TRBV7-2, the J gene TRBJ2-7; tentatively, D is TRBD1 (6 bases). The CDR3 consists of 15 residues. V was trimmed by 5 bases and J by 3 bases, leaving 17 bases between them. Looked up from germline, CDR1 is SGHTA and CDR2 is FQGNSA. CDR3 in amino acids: CASSQTGNGYYEQYF. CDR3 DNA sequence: TGTGCCAGCAGCCAAACAGGGAATGGATACTACGAGCAGTACTTC.

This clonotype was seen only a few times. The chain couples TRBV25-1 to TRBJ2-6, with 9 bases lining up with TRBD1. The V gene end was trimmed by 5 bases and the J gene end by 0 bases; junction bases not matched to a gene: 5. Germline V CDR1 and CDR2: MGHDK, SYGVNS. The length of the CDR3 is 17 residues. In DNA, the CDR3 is TGTGCCAGCAGTTACCGGGACAGGGCCTCTGGGGCCAACGTCCTGACTTTC. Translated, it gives CASSYRDRASGANVLTF.

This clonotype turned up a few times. This CDR3 reads CSARPWGTYNEQFF. CDR3 nucleotides: TGCAGTGCTAGACCGTGGGGGACCTACAATGAGCAGTTCTTC. The genes are TRBV20-1 and TRBJ2-1; TRBD1 or TRBD2 may be the D gene (5 bases each). Germline CDR1 DFQATT, CDR2 SNEGSKA (reference sequence). There are 14 residues in the CDR3. V lost 2 bases and J 2 bases, leaving 10 bases between the germline ends.

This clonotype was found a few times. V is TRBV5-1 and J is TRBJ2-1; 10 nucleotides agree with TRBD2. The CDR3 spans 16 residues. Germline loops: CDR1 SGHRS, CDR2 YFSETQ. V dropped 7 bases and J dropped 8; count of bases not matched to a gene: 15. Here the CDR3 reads CASHPTLAGFPDEQFF. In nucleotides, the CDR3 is TGCGCCAGCCATCCTACACTAGCGGGGTTCCCCGATGAGCAGTTCTTC. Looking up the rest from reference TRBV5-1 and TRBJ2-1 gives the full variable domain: KAGVTQTPRYLIKTRGQQVTLSCSPISGHRSVSWYQQTPGQGLQFLFEYFSETQRNKGNFPGRFSGRQFSNSRSEMNVSTLELGDSALYLCASHPTLAGFPDEQFFGPGTRLTVL.

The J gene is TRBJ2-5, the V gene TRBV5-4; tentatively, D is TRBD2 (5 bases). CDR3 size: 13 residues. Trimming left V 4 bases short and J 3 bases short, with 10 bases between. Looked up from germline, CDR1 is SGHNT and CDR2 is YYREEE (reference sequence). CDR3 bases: TGTGCCAGCAGCCCGGACTCAGAAGAGACCCAGTACTTC. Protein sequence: CASSPDSEETQYF.

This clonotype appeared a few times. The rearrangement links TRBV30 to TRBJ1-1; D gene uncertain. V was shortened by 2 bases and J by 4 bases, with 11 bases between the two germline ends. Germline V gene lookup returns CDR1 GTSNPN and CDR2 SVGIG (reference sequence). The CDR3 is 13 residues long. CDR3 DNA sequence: TGTGCCTGGAGTCGGGGATCGAGCACTGAAGCTTTCTTT. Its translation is CAWSRGSSTEAFF. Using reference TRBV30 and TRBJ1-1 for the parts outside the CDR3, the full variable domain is SQTIHQWPATLVQPVGSPLSLECTVEGTSNPNLYWYRQAAGRGLQLLFYSVGIGQISSEVPQNLSASRPQDRQFILSSKKLLLSDSGFYLCAWSRGSSTEAFFGQGTRLTVV.

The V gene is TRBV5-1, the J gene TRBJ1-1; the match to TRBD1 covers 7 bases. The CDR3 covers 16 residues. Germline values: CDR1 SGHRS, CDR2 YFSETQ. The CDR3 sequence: CPATSGTEEPNTEAFF. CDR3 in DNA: TGCCCCGCTACAAGCGGGACAGAAGAACCAAACACTGAAGCTTTCTTT.

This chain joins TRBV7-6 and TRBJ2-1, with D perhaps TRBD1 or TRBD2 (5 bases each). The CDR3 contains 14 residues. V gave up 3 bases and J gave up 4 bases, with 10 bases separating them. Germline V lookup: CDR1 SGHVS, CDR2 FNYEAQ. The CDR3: CASSFGTPYNEQFF. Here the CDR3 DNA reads TGTGCCAGCAGCTTCGGGACGCCATACAATGAGCAGTTCTTC.

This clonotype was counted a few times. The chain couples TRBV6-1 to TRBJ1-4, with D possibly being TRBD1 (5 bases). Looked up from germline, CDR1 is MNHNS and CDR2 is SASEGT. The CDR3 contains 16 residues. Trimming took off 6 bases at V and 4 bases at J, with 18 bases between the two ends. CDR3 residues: CASSSDRMTDNEKLFF. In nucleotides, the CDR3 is TGTGCCAGCAGCTCAGACCGCATGACAGATAATGAAAAACTGTTTTTT.

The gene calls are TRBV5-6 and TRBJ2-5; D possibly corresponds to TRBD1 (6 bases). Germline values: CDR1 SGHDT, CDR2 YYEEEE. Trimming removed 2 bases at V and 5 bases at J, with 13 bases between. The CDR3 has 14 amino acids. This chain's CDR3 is CASSFGAGEETQYF. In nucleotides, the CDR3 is TGTGCCAGCAGCTTTGGTGCAGGGGAGGAGACCCAGTACTTC.

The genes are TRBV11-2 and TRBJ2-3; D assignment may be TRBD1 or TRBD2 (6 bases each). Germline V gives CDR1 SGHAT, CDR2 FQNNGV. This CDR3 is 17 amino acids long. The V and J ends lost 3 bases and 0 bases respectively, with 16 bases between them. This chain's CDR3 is CASSLGIQGGSTDTQYF. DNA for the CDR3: TGTGCCAGCAGCTTGGGGATACAGGGAGGCAGCACAGATACGCAGTATTTT.

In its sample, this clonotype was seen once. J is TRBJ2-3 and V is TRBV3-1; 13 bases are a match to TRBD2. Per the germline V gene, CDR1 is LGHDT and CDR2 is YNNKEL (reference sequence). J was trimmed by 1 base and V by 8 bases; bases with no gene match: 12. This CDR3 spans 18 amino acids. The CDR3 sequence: CASCTTSGGASGTDTQYF. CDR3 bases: TGTGCCAGCTGCACCACTAGCGGGGGGGCCTCGGGCACAGATACGCAGTATTTT.

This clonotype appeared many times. This CDR3 is CASSPFAGMETQYF. CDR3 nucleotide sequence: TGCGCCAGCAGCCCCTTCGCGGGAATGGAGACCCAGTACTTC. This rearrangement joins TRBV4-3 to TRBJ2-5, with D tentatively TRBD2 (6 bases). There are 14 residues in the CDR3. Germline V gene data show CDR1 as LGHNA and CDR2 as YSLEER. V lost 4 bases, J lost 5 bases, and 14 bases lay in between.

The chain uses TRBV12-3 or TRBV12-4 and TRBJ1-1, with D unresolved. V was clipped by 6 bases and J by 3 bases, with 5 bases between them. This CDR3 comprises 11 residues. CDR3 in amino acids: CASSRDTEAFF. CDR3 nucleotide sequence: TGTGCCAGCAGCCGAGACACTGAAGCTTTCTTT.

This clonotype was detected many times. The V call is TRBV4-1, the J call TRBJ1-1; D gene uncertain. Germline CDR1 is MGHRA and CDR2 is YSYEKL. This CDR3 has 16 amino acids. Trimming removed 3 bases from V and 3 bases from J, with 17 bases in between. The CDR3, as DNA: TGCGCCAGCAGCCACCCGCCGACCCTGGCGGACACTGAAGCTTTCTTT. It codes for CASSHPPTLADTEAFF.

CDR3 DNA: TGTGCCAGCAGTGAATCGTGGCGGGGCTACACAGATACGCAGTATTTT. Encoded protein: CASSESWRGYTDTQYF. This chain connects TRBV2 to TRBJ2-3; a weak D match, TRBD2 (6 bases). Between the trimmed V and J ends, which lost 2 bases and 2 bases, there was a span of 14 bases. Germline values: CDR1 SNHLY, CDR2 FYNNEI. The CDR3 spans 16 residues.